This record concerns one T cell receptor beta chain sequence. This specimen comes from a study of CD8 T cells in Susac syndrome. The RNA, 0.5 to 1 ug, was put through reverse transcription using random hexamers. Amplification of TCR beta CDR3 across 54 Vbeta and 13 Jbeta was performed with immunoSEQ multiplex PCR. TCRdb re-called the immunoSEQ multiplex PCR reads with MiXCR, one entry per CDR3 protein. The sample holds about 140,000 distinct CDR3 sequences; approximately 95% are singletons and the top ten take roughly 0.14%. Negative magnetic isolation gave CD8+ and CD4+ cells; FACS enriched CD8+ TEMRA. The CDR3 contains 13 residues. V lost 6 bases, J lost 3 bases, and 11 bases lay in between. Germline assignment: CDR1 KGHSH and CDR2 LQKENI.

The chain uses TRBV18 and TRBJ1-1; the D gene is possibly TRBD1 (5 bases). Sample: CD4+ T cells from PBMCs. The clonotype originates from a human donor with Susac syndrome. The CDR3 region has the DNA TGTGCCAGCTCCGGGACTCGTGACACTGAAGCTTTCTTT. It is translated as CASSGTRDTEAFF.